Shown below are 32 T cell receptor beta chains from a single sample sequenced in a study of blood T cell repertoires in COVID-19. Sequenced by immunoSEQ multiplex PCR; TCRdb stores in-frame clones only, minus some. Of 60,000 to 75,000 clones in the sample, around 88% were seen once. The specimen sequenced was peripheral blood. These receptors were obtained from a woman over 75 with acute or convalescent COVID-19.

The chain joins TRBV29-1 to TRBJ2-7; TRBD2 matches 7 bases. V was pared by 4 bases and J by 6 bases, with 0 bases of the junction left unmatched. Looked up from germline, CDR1 is SQVTM and CDR2 is ANQGSEA. This CDR3 has 10 amino acids. The CDR3, as DNA: TGCAGCGTTGGGGAGGGCGAGCAGTACTTC. Translation: CSVGEGEQYF.

This clone was counted a single time. The V call is TRBV9, the J call TRBJ2-5; 7 bases are a match to TRBD2. After removal of 4 bases from V and 2 bases from J, the junction contained 8 bases not matched to a gene. Germline V lookup: CDR1 SGDLS, CDR2 YYNGEE. The CDR3 runs to 15 residues. The CDR3 nucleotides are TGTGCCAGCAGCATCATCCCTAGCGGACAAGAGACCCAGTACTTC. Its translation is CASSIIPSGQETQYF. The full variable domain, with the rest looked up from reference TRBV9 and TRBJ2-5, is DSGVTQTPKHLITATGQRVTLRCSPRSGDLSVYWYQQSLDQGLQFLIQYYNGEERAKGNILERFSAQQFPDLHSELNLSSLELGDSALYFCASSIIPSGQETQYFGPGTRLLVL.

The genes are TRBV3-1 (or the pseudogene TRBV3-2) and TRBJ1-2, with D unresolved. Germline CDR1 and CDR2: LGHDT and YNNKEL (reference sequence). The CDR3 covers 13 residues. V was trimmed by 4 bases and J by 7 bases, leaving 13 bases between them. This CDR3 is CASSPSGRSGYTF. In nucleotides, the CDR3 is TGTGCCAGCAGCCCAAGCGGTCGGAGTGGCTACACCTTC.

The chain has TRBV28 and TRBJ1-6; 8 nucleotides align to TRBD1. This CDR3 has 13 amino acids. Germline V gene lookup returns CDR1 MDHEN and CDR2 SYDVKM. Trimming took 11 bases from V and 7 from J; bases not matched to a gene: 7. The DNA for the CDR3 is TGTGCCGCACGCGACAGGGGAAATTCACCCCTCCACTTT. This sequence encodes CAARDRGNSPLHF.

This chain joins TRBV28 and TRBJ1-4; D remains ambiguous. Between the trimmed V and J ends, which lost 4 bases and 4 bases, there was a span of 7 bases. The CDR3 is 13 residues long. From germline, CDR1 is MDHEN and CDR2 SYDVKM. The chain's CDR3 is CASSSGNNEKLFF. The CDR3 DNA reads as TGTGCCAGCAGTTCGGGTAATAATGAAAAACTGTTTTTT.

The chain uses TRBV19 and TRBJ1-5; possibly TRBD1 for D (6 bases). V shed 5 bases and J shed 1 base, with 18 bases lying between them. CDR1 and CDR2 (germline): LNHDA, SQIVND (reference sequence). The CDR3 contains 17 residues. CDR3 in DNA: TGTGCCAGTAGTCCACGGGGGGGGCTAGGGAGCAATCAGCCCCAGCATTTT. Amino acids: CASSPRGGLGSNQPQHF.

The chain is built from TRBV7-2 and TRBJ2-4; 9 bases match TRBD2. Germline CDR1 SGHTA, CDR2 FQGNSA. J gave up 7 bases and V 3 bases, and 4 bases lay outside the gene matches. The CDR3 spans 14 residues. In DNA, the CDR3 is TGTGCCAGCAGCTTGTTAGCGGGAGCTAACATTCAGTACTTC. Translated, it gives CASSLLAGANIQYF.

This sequence joins TRBV27 and TRBJ2-3, with 10 nucleotides matching TRBD2. In germline, CDR1 is MNHEY, CDR2 SMNVEV (reference sequence). The J segment lost 2 bases and the V segment lost 4 bases, leaving 9 bases of the junction unmatched. This CDR3 has 17 amino acids. The CDR3 coding sequence is TGTGCCAGCAGTTCCCGACGGACTAGCGGTAACACAGATACGCAGTATTTT. This codes for CASSSRRTSGNTDTQYF.

A single count supports this clone. The chain employs TRBV19 and TRBJ1-1; TRBD1 agrees at 7 bases. CDR3 length: 14 residues. With 5 bases clipped from V and 4 bases from J, the junction kept 7 bases outside the gene matches. Germline-derived CDR1 and CDR2 are LNHDA and SQIVND (reference sequence). The CDR3 nucleotides are TGTGCCAGTAGTTCTCTGACAGGGAGCACTGAAGCTTTCTTT. Translation: CASSSLTGSTEAFF.

This clone was detected only once. In nucleotides, the CDR3 is TGTGCCAGCAGCGGTTCTAGCGGGAGTTCAGAGACCCAGTACTTC. This gives the protein CASSGSSGSSETQYF. The chain uses TRBV3-1 (or the pseudogene TRBV3-2) and TRBJ2-5; 10 bases line up with TRBD2. V lost 5 bases, J lost 4 bases, and 7 bases stayed unmatched. This CDR3 has 15 residues. Germline V CDR1 and CDR2: LGHDT, YNNKEL (reference sequence).

The rearrangement links TRBV5-4 to TRBJ1-2; D is perhaps TRBD1 (6 bases). CDR1 SGHNT and CDR2 YYREEE come from the germline V gene (reference sequence). Trimming took off 4 bases at V and 0 bases at J, with 16 bases between the two ends. CDR3 size: 16 residues. The CDR3 DNA follows: TGTGCCAGCAGCCCCCAGACAGGAGTCGCTAACTATGGCTACACCTTC. It specifies CASSPQTGVANYGYTF. Combining the CDR3 with reference TRBV5-4 and TRBJ1-2 gives the whole variable domain ETGVTQSPTHLIKTRGQQVTLRCSSQSGHNTVSWYQQALGQGPQFIFQYYREEENGRGNFPPRFSGLQFPNYSSELNVNALELDDSALYLCASSPQTGVANYGYTFGSGTRLTVV.

J is TRBJ2-3 and V is TRBV7-2; 10 bases match TRBD1. The CDR3 length is 18 residues. V shed 2 bases and J 3 bases; nucleotides not matched to a gene: 11. Germline V gives CDR1 SGHTA, CDR2 FQGNSA. This chain's CDR3 is CASSLIPPRTGGTDTQYF. The CDR3 nucleotides are TGTGCCAGCAGCTTAATCCCCCCCCGGACAGGGGGAACAGATACGCAGTATTTT.

The rearrangement links TRBV7-2 to TRBJ2-5; D perhaps matches TRBD1 (5 bases). The CDR3 spans 14 residues. V was trimmed by 0 bases and J by 3 bases, leaving 8 bases between them. Germline CDR1 and CDR2: SGHTA and FQGNSA. The DNA of the CDR3 is TGTGCCAGCAGCTTAGCACAGGCAAAAGAGACCCAGTACTTC. As protein: CASSLAQAKETQYF.

The chain is built from TRBV3-1 (or the pseudogene TRBV3-2) and TRBJ1-1; 7 bases match TRBD1. The ends lost 8 bases at V and 6 bases at J; junction bases unmatched: 9. CDR1 is LGHDT and CDR2 is YNNKEL in the germline V gene (reference sequence). The CDR3 totals 13 residues. The CDR3 protein is CASLGQEDAEAFF. CDR3 nucleotides: TGTGCCAGCCTCGGACAGGAGGACGCTGAAGCTTTCTTT.

The chain is built from TRBV18 and TRBJ2-5; D is uncertain. Between the trimmed V and J ends, which lost 3 bases and 3 bases, there was a span of 5 bases. The germline V gene has CDR1 KGHSH and CDR2 LQKENI. The CDR3 runs 12 residues. CDR3 protein: CASSPREETQYF. The CDR3 nucleotides are TGTGCCAGCTCACCCCGAGAAGAGACCCAGTACTTC. Using reference TRBV18 and TRBJ2-5 for the parts outside the CDR3, the full variable domain is NAGVMQNPRHLVRRRGQEARLRCSPMKGHSHVYWYRQLPEEGLKFMVYLQKENIIDESGMPKERFSAEFPKEGPSILRIQQVVRGDSAAYFCASSPREETQYFGPGTRLLVL.

In its sample, this clone was seen a few times. The V and J genes are TRBV7-9 and TRBJ1-1; tentative D call: TRBD1 (5 bases). The CDR3 consists of 12 residues. Germline V gene data show CDR1 as SEHNR and CDR2 as FQNEAQ (reference sequence). V lost 1 base, J lost 6 bases, and 6 bases lay in between. Here the CDR3 reads CASSLGGAEAFF. The CDR3 bases are TGTGCCAGCAGCTTAGGGGGCGCTGAAGCTTTCTTT.

Only one count was recorded for this clone. CDR3 loop: CAASGGRGNEKLFF. The CDR3 DNA is TGTGCCGCGTCAGGGGGCCGCGGTAATGAAAAACTGTTTTTT. V usage is TRBV10-3 and J usage is TRBJ1-4; TRBD1 agrees at 8 bases. This CDR3 is 14 amino acids long. Germline values: CDR1 ENHRY, CDR2 SYGVKD. Trimming cost V 11 bases and J 4 bases; bases outside gene matches: 9.

This chain joins TRBV28 and TRBJ2-1, with TRBD2 identical over 7 bases. Germline CDR1 MDHEN, CDR2 SYDVKM. V dropped 4 bases and J dropped 1; count of bases not matched to a gene: 10. This CDR3 spans 17 amino acids. The CDR3 loop reads CASSSLGGGRSYNEQFF. CDR3 DNA: TGTGCCAGCAGTTCCCTTGGGGGGGGAAGGTCCTACAATGAGCAGTTCTTC.

The chain is built from TRBV27 and TRBJ2-3, with D perhaps TRBD2 (6 bases). This CDR3 has 13 amino acids. The germline gives CDR1 MNHEY, CDR2 SMNVEV (reference sequence). The V and J ends lost 6 bases and 0 bases respectively, with 7 bases between them. As DNA, the CDR3 is TGTGCCAGCAGGAGCGGGAGCACAGATACGCAGTATTTT. It specifies CASRSGSTDTQYF.

A single count supports this clone. This sequence joins TRBV6-5 and TRBJ2-1; 8 nucleotides line up with TRBD1. Germline CDR1 MNHEY, CDR2 SVGAGI. V trimming: 4 bases; J trimming: 3 bases; junction bases outside the gene matches: 8. The CDR3 spans 16 residues. The CDR3 DNA reads TGTGCCAGCAGTTCATACGGGACAGGAGTCTACAATGAGCAGTTCTTC. Translation: CASSSYGTGVYNEQFF.

This clone occurred a few times. The rearrangement joins TRBV5-1 to TRBJ2-3; D gene unclear. V lost 7 bases to trimming and J lost 6 bases, with 9 bases between them. The CDR3 sequence is 11 residues long. The germline CDR1 and CDR2 sequences are SGHRS and YFSETQ. This CDR3 is CASATTDTQYF. The CDR3 DNA reads as TGCGCCAGCGCCACAACCGATACGCAGTATTTT.

This clone was seen just once. The CDR3 nucleotides are TGTGCCAGCAGCCAAACAGGATGGGGCTACACCTTC. Amino acid sequence: CASSQTGWGYTF. The chain combines TRBV7-9 with TRBJ1-2; a possible D gene is TRBD1 (5 bases). Deletions cut 5 bases from V and 8 bases from J, with 12 bases between. CDR1 and CDR2 (germline): SEHNR, FQNEAQ (reference sequence). This CDR3 region has 12 residues.

The rearrangement uses TRBV5-1 and TRBJ1-2; D remains ambiguous. V gave up 0 bases and J gave up 4 bases, with 13 bases separating them. CDR1 SGHRS and CDR2 YFSETQ come from the germline V gene. There are 15 residues in the CDR3. The CDR3 region is CASSLGSSRGYGYTF. For the CDR3, the DNA is TGCGCCAGCAGCTTGGGTTCCTCGAGAGGCTATGGCTACACCTTC.

The chain recombines TRBV7-8 with TRBJ1-3; D is ambiguous. CDR1 is SGHVS and CDR2 is FQNEAQ in the germline V gene. V was pared by 5 bases and J by 1 base, with 12 bases between. This CDR3 comprises 15 residues. The DNA for the CDR3 is TGTGCCAGCAGCCCTAGTCCGGGTTCTGGAAACACCATATATTTT. Its translation is CASSPSPGSGNTIYF.

CDR3 loop: CASSLGQFNQPQHF. The CDR3 DNA sequence: TGTGCCAGCAGTTTAGGGCAGTTCAATCAGCCCCAGCATTTT. The gene calls are TRBV28 and TRBJ1-5; D unclear. This CDR3 contains 14 residues. Germline CDR1 MDHEN, CDR2 SYDVKM. Trimming took off 2 bases at V and 3 bases at J, with 8 bases between the two ends.

The genes are TRBV27 and TRBJ2-2, with 9 bases matching TRBD2. From germline, CDR1 is MNHEY and CDR2 SMNVEV (reference sequence). CDR3 length: 15 residues. J was trimmed by 5 bases and V by 5 bases; bases with no gene match: 6. In nucleotides, the CDR3 is TGTGCCAGCAGTGGCGGGGGGGCAACTACCGGGGAGCTGTTTTTT. This encodes CASSGGGATTGELFF.

This chain uses TRBV20-1 with TRBJ1-1, with no clear D. The germline CDR1 and CDR2 sequences are DFQATT and SNEGSKA (reference sequence). The CDR3 loop spans 11 amino acids. Trimming shortened V by 3 bases and J by 11 bases, and 13 bases separated the two germline ends. CDR3: CSASAGLGAFF. CDR3 coding DNA: TGCAGTGCTAGCGCTGGCCTCGGGGCTTTCTTT.

The rearrangement joins TRBV14 to TRBJ1-2; a possible D gene is TRBD1 (5 bases). Trimming removed 4 bases from V and 5 bases from J, with 11 bases in between. Per germline, CDR1 SGHDN and CDR2 FVKESK. This CDR3 region has 13 residues. CDR3 nucleotides: TGTGCCAGCAGCCCTCAGACAGTTTATGGCTACACCTTC. Its protein is CASSPQTVYGYTF.

The sample holds one count of this clone. The V gene is TRBV2, the J gene TRBJ2-7; D is unresolved. Looked up from germline, CDR1 is SNHLY and CDR2 is FYNNEI. This CDR3 has 13 amino acids. Trimming removed 1 base from V and 6 bases from J, with 10 bases in between. This CDR3 reads CASSEEKLGEQYF. CDR3 sequence (DNA): TGTGCCAGCAGTGAAGAAAAGCTTGGCGAGCAGTACTTC.

This chain links TRBV19 with TRBJ2-1; 8 bases are shared with TRBD2. The CDR3 extends over 16 amino acids. Germline CDR1 and CDR2: LNHDA and SQIVND (reference sequence). J was trimmed by 3 bases and V by 5 bases; bases with no gene match: 9. CDR3 amino acids: CASSPQSGSGYNEQFF. CDR3 sequence (DNA): TGTGCCAGTAGTCCTCAGAGCGGGAGTGGCTACAATGAGCAGTTCTTC.

The rearrangement joins TRBV6-1 to TRBJ2-4; D remains unclear. Trimming removed 1 base at V and 6 bases at J, with 7 bases between. Germline lookup yields CDR1 MNHNS and CDR2 SASEGT. This CDR3 comprises 13 residues. The CDR3, as DNA: TGTGCCAGCAGTGAAGTATCGGGAAACATTCAGTACTTC. It codes for CASSEVSGNIQYF.

The rearrangement links TRBV3-1 (or the pseudogene TRBV3-2) to TRBJ2-1; D is ambiguous. V was shortened by 4 bases and J by 7 bases, with 5 bases between the two germline ends. The CDR3 has 11 residues. From germline, CDR1 is LGHDT and CDR2 YNNKEL (reference sequence). As DNA, the CDR3 is TGTGCCAGCAGCCGAGCGAATGAGCAGTTCTTC. It codes for CASSRANEQFF.